The next 17 T cell receptor beta chains were all read from a single sample in a study of blood T cell repertoires in COVID-19. Sequencing was performed with immunoSEQ multiplex PCR; in TCRdb, only in-frame clones are kept and a portion is missing. The table shows 150,000 to 200,000 clones, with approximately 80% occurring only once. Sequencing was carried out using peripheral blood. The source is a man aged 55-75 years with acute or convalescent COVID-19.

This chain uses TRBV4-3 with TRBJ2-1; 8 bases are shared with TRBD2. This CDR3 comprises 14 residues. Trimming took 5 bases from V and 9 from J; bases not matched to a gene: 9. Germline V gene data show CDR1 as LGHNA and CDR2 as YSLEER. CDR3 DNA: TGCGCCAGCAGCTTCGGGGGGGCGGTGATTGAGCAGTTCTTC. Protein product: CASSFGGAVIEQFF.

The chain recombines TRBV6-6 with TRBJ2-7, with 8 bases matching TRBD2. J gave up 7 bases and V 6 bases, and 17 bases lay outside the gene matches. Germline lookup yields CDR1 MNHNY and CDR2 SVGAGI (reference sequence). This CDR3 contains 16 residues. In DNA form, the CDR3 reads TGTGCCAGCAGAGGGTCTGACGGGAGGGCCCTAAGGGAGCAGTACTTC. This encodes CASRGSDGRALREQYF.

This sequence joins TRBV6-2 or TRBV6-3 and TRBJ1-2; 7 bases are shared with TRBD1. The CDR3 is 13 residues long. V lost 6 bases and J lost 4; bases outside the gene matches: 5. Germline assignment: CDR1 MNHEY and CDR2 SVGEGT. The CDR3 region is CASSNWDSYGYTF. CDR3 DNA sequence: TGTGCCAGCAGCAATTGGGACAGCTATGGCTACACCTTC.

The chain uses TRBV29-1 and TRBJ1-1, with D uncertain. V gave up 6 bases and J gave up 2 bases, with 4 bases separating them. This CDR3 spans 10 amino acids. Germline-derived CDR1 and CDR2 are SQVTM and ANQGSEA. The CDR3 region has the DNA TGCAGCGTGAGAAACACTGAAGCTTTCTTT. It yields the protein CSVRNTEAFF.

This clone was seen a handful of times. This rearrangement joins TRBV6-6 to TRBJ1-3; D may be TRBD1 (5 bases). From germline, CDR1 is MNHNY and CDR2 SVGAGI (reference sequence). Trimming took 4 bases from V and 6 from J, leaving 16 bases between them. This CDR3 spans 15 amino acids. CDR3 DNA: TGTGCCAGCAGTTCCCGAACCGTCAGGGAAAACACCATATATTTT. It translates to CASSSRTVRENTIYF.

The rearrangement links TRBV6-2 or TRBV6-3 to TRBJ2-2; D is possibly TRBD1 (6 bases). The germline V and J ends were trimmed by 2 bases and 7 bases, with 11 bases remaining between them. Germline V gene data show CDR1 as MNHEY and CDR2 as SVGEGT. The CDR3 length is 14 residues. This CDR3 reads CASSYRGGFGELFF. As DNA, the CDR3 is TGTGCCAGCAGTTACAGAGGGGGATTCGGGGAGCTGTTTTTT.

The chain employs TRBV29-1 and TRBJ2-3, with 9 bases identical to TRBD2. The V segment lost 2 bases and the J segment 4 bases; nucleotides outside the gene matches: 10. From germline, CDR1 is SQVTM and CDR2 ANQGSEA. The CDR3 has 16 residues. CDR3 bases: TGCAGCGTTGAAACGTGGTCTAGCGGGGACCCAGATACGCAGTATTTT. As protein: CSVETWSSGDPDTQYF.

The chain joins TRBV4-1 to TRBJ1-2; tentatively, D is TRBD1 (5 bases). The germline CDR1 and CDR2 sequences are MGHRA and YSYEKL. Trimming shortened V by 0 bases and J by 0 bases, and 17 bases separated the two germline ends. This CDR3 is 18 amino acids long. DNA for the CDR3: TGCGCCAGCAGCCAAGATAAGCAGGGACTTAAGGCTAACTATGGCTACACCTTC. Its protein is CASSQDKQGLKANYGYTF.

There are a few counts of this clone. This chain connects TRBV3-1 (or the pseudogene TRBV3-2) to TRBJ1-2, with D possibly TRBD1 on 6 matching bases. Looked up from germline, CDR1 is LGHDT and CDR2 is YNNKEL (reference sequence). The CDR3 loop spans 14 amino acids. V dropped 3 bases and J dropped 8 bases, with 16 bases sitting between them. CDR3 sequence (DNA): TGTGCCAGCAGCCACCACACAGGGTTAGGCGGCTACACCTTC. Amino acid sequence: CASSHHTGLGGYTF.

The chain employs TRBV23-1 and TRBJ1-5; 9 nucleotides line up with TRBD1. TRBV23-1 belongs to the ORF category, with a function that is uncertain. The CDR3 totals 13 residues. Trimming took 10 bases from V and 4 from J; bases not matched to a gene: 5. The CDR3 here is CAIDRGCNQPQHF. CDR3 sequence (DNA): TGCGCCATCGACAGGGGGTGTAATCAGCCCCAGCATTTT.

The CDR3 coding sequence is TGTGCCAGCAGAAGGCAGGGTAGCAATCAGCCCCAGCATTTT. Translating it yields CASRRQGSNQPQHF. J is TRBJ1-5 and V is TRBV6-5; a weak D match, TRBD1 (5 bases). This CDR3 has 14 residues. Looked up from germline, CDR1 is MNHEY and CDR2 is SVGAGI. Trimming removed 6 bases from V and 0 bases from J, with 9 bases in between.

V gene TRBV4-1 combines with J gene TRBJ1-4; D ambiguous. CDR1 is MGHRA and CDR2 is YSYEKL in the germline V gene. The V end was cut by 1 base, the J end by 3 bases, with 6 bases between. This CDR3 region has 14 residues. The DNA for the CDR3 is TGCGCCAGCAGCCAAGCGCAGGCTAATGAAAAACTGTTTTTT. Translating gives CASSQAQANEKLFF.

This chain connects TRBV4-2 to TRBJ1-5, with D possibly TRBD1 on 5 matching bases. V lost 3 bases and J lost 8, with 17 bases in between. This CDR3 comprises 15 residues. CDR1 and CDR2 (germline): LGHNA, YNFKEQ. The CDR3 DNA reads as TGTGCCAGCAGCCATAAGACGGGGGACGAAGAGCCCCAGCATTTT. It encodes CASSHKTGDEEPQHF.

V is TRBV6-5 and J is TRBJ2-1; 7 nucleotides match TRBD2. The CDR3 consists of 14 residues. Germline V gives CDR1 MNHEY, CDR2 SVGAGI. V dropped 5 bases and J dropped 2; count of bases not matched to a gene: 3. DNA for the CDR3: TGTGCCAGCAGTCCTAGCGGAACCTACAATGAGCAGTTCTTC. Translating it yields CASSPSGTYNEQFF.

In its sample, this clone was seen many times. J is TRBJ1-6 and V is TRBV27; TRBD1 might be the D (5 bases). There are 14 residues in the CDR3. Germline V lookup: CDR1 MNHEY, CDR2 SMNVEV (reference sequence). V was clipped by 5 bases and J by 10 bases, with 15 bases between them. CDR3 nucleotide sequence: TGTGCCAGCAGTAGTGACCTTACAGGATCACCCCTCCACTTT. Translated: CASSSDLTGSPLHF.

This chain links TRBV7-9 with TRBJ1-2; TRBD1 agrees at 9 bases. The germline CDR1 and CDR2 sequences are SEHNR and FQNEAQ (reference sequence). Trimming removed 6 bases from V and 4 bases from J; junction bases left unmatched: 9. There are 15 residues in the CDR3. The CDR3: CASRPTGGDFYGYTF. For the CDR3, the DNA is TGTGCCAGCAGACCTACAGGGGGCGATTTCTATGGCTACACCTTC. The variable domain in full, completed from reference TRBV7-9 and TRBJ1-2, reads DTGVSQNPRHKITKRGQNVTFRCDPISEHNRLYWYRQTLGQGPEFLTYFQNEAQLEKSRLLSDRFSAERPKGSFSTLEIQRTEQGDSAMYLCASRPTGGDFYGYTFGSGTRLTVV.

The chain couples TRBV30 to TRBJ2-1; tentatively, D is TRBD1 (5 bases). The CDR3 runs 15 residues. CDR1 and CDR2 from the germline V gene are GTSNPN and SVGIG (reference sequence). V lost 7 bases and J lost 0, with 16 bases in between. CDR3 amino acids: CAYRQPPGSYNEQFF. The CDR3, as DNA: TGTGCCTACCGACAGCCCCCGGGCTCCTACAATGAGCAGTTCTTC.